The clone carrying this TCR beta chain turned up a few times. Its matching antigen is unknown. Losses at the gene ends were 7 bases for V and 5 bases for J; bases not matched to a gene: 13. The CDR3 has 15 amino acids. Per the germline V gene, CDR1 is LGHNT and CDR2 is FRNRAP. The data stem from a study of regulatory T cells in long-lasting Graves disease. Time point in this sample: newly diagnosed GD, antithyroid drugs for less than 3 months. From PBMCs, RNA was extracted and then used to make the TCR library. Study-wide findings and caveats: Favored gene segments in persistent disease were TRBV28, TRBJ1-2 and TRBJ2-5.

The TCR beta library used iRepertoire HTBI primers with Arm-PCR amplification of CDR3. TCRdb fed the multiplex PCR reads into MiXCR, producing one record per CDR3 protein. The sample consists of approximately 440,000 distinct CDR3 sequences, 15% to 20% of them appearing once. The same sample was also used in a study of T cells in Graves' hyperthyroidism and ophthalmopathy. Turning to that study: Clinicians diagnosed patients from clinical symptoms, serum thyroxine and TRAb, thyroid ultrasound and orbital computed tomography. Appearing also in blood were most of the thyroid clonotypes expanded above 0.001.

This chain connects TRBV12-5 to TRBJ2-7, with TRBD1 matching over 8 bases. This sequence originates from a man in his forties with Graves disease. The starting material was peripheral blood mononuclear cells (PBMCs), obtained at new diagnosis, from a patient treated with antithyroid drugs. CDR3 loop: CASAEPRQGFNEQYF. DNA for the CDR3: TGTGCTAGTGCCGAACCTAGACAGGGGTTCAACGAGCAGTACTTC.